This T cell receptor (beta chain) is drawn from a study of blood T cell repertoires in COVID-19. Assay: immunoSEQ multiplex PCR; the TCRdb copy retains only in-frame clones and omits some. Of about 140,000 clones listed, around 80% are singletons. The CDR3 is made up of 15 amino acids. The germline CDR1 and CDR2 sequences are GTSNPN and SVGIG (reference sequence). V trimming: 5 bases; J trimming: 4 bases; junction bases outside the gene matches: 7. This receptor was identified in a woman between 18 and 29 years old who had been exposed to COVID-19. The chain carries TRBV30 and TRBJ1-6; TRBD1 agrees at 8 bases. Sequencing was carried out using PBMCs or T cells enriched from blood (not recorded which). The CDR3 loop is CAWGVGTGYNSPLHF. The CDR3 coding sequence is TGTGCCTGGGGGGTCGGGACAGGATATAATTCACCCCTCCACTTT.